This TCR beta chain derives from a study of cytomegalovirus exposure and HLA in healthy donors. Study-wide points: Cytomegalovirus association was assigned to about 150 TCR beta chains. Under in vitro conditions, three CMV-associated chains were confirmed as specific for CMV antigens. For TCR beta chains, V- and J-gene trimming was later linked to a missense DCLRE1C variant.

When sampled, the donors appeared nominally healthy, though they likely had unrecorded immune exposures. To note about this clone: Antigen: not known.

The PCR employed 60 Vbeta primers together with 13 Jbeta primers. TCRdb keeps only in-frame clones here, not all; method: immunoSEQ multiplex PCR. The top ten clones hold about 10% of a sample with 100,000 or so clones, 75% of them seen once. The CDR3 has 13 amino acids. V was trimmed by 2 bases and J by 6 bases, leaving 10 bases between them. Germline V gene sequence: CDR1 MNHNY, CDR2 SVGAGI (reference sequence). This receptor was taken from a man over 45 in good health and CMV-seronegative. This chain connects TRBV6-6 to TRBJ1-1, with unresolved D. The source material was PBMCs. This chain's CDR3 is CASSYGRDAEAFF. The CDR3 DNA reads TGTGCCAGCAGTTACGGGCGGGATGCTGAAGCTTTCTTT.